This T cell receptor (beta chain) appears in the sequencing data of a study of molecular identifiers for immune sequencing clone quantification. This clonotype came up many times. Its antigen remains unidentified. TCRdb used MiXCR to reprocess the PCR reads, holding one entry per CDR3 protein. The data contain more than 250,000 distinct CDR3 sequences, 20% to 25% of them seen just once; the ten biggest clones take up 0.7% to 0.9%. V gave up 2 bases and J gave up 10 bases; unmatched junction bases: 19. CDR1 and CDR2 (germline): KGHDR, SFDVKD. The CDR3 extends over 18 amino acids. General observations from the study: Whereas naive cells kept under 1% of molecules in clones above 20 RNA copies, such clones held over 98% in effectors.

The receptor was isolated from a human donor in good health. Some libraries in this study had Jurkat cell RNA spiked in. Sequenced input: naive CD8+ T cells from blood, with Jurkat cell RNA spiked in. The subset is: FACS-sorted CD8+CD4-CCR7+CD45RA+ naive T cells. This rearrangement joins TRBV24-1 to TRBJ2-1; 7 nucleotides agree with TRBD1. The CDR3 DNA reads as TGTGCCACCAGTGATTCTGTTACAGGGGCGAGCGTGAGGGGCGAGCAGTTCTTC. Translated: CATSDSVTGASVRGEQFF.